The 27 T cell receptor beta chains given below trace back to one sample, sequenced in a study of Tregs in tolerant kidney transplant recipients. The assay was immunoSEQ multiplex PCR, and TCRdb's table has in-frame clones only and misses some. The repertoire holds about 64,000 clones, with roughly 86% as singletons. The nonmyeloablative bone marrow transplants came from related graft donors, with transient mixed chimerism. The sample was CD4+ T cells from blood (PBMCs), taken 6 months after the transplant. The receptors were gathered from a human patient who received a combined kidney and bone marrow transplant. Some T cells may be supplied by the graft donor.

The chain couples TRBV5-6 to TRBJ2-7, with 9 positions matching TRBD2. The CDR3 extends over 15 amino acids. From germline, CDR1 is SGHDT and CDR2 YYEEEE. The V segment lost 1 base and the J segment 6 bases; nucleotides outside the gene matches: 8. The CDR3 loop reads CASSLSPAGGSEQYF. CDR3 bases: TGTGCCAGCAGCTTGTCGCCGGCGGGGGGGTCCGAGCAGTACTTC.

The chain is built from TRBV29-1 and TRBJ1-5; D might be TRBD1 (5 bases). Between the trimmed V and J ends, which lost 6 bases and 1 base, there was a span of 19 bases. Germline lookup yields CDR1 SQVTM and CDR2 ANQGSEA. The CDR3 contains 16 residues. CDR3 sequence reads: CSVIEGVSSSNQPQHF. The CDR3 coding sequence is TGCAGCGTCATTGAAGGGGTAAGCAGCAGCAATCAGCCCCAGCATTTT. Combining the CDR3 with reference TRBV29-1 and TRBJ1-5 gives the whole variable domain SAVISQKPSRDICQRGTSLTIQCQVDSQVTMMFWYRQQPGQSLTLIATANQGSEATYESGFVIDKFPISRPNLTFSTLTVSNMSPEDSSIYLCSVIEGVSSSNQPQHFGDGTRLSIL.

The chain employs TRBV11-3 and TRBJ2-1; TRBD2 matches at 7 bases. Germline-derived CDR1 and CDR2 are SGHNT and YENEEA. The J segment lost 5 bases and the V segment lost 2 bases, leaving 6 bases of the junction unmatched. The length of the CDR3 is 15 residues. CDR3 bases: TGTGCCAGCAGCTTACGACTAGCAAGCCACAATGAGCAGTTCTTC. Protein: CASSLRLASHNEQFF.

J is TRBJ2-7 and V is TRBV4-3, with D tentatively TRBD2 (6 bases). The CDR3 extends over 14 amino acids. Germline V gene data show CDR1 as LGHNA and CDR2 as YSLEER. The ends were cut back, 1 base at V and 3 bases at J, with 10 bases in the middle. Written as DNA, the CDR3 is TGCGCCAGCAGCCAAGTCCCTAGCGACTACGAGCAGTACTTC. It specifies CASSQVPSDYEQYF.

This chain uses TRBV4-3 with TRBJ1-2, with D perhaps TRBD1 (5 bases). CDR1 LGHNA and CDR2 YSLEER come from the germline V gene. V lost 0 bases, J lost 2 bases, and 7 bases lay in between. This CDR3 has 14 residues. The CDR3 DNA follows: TGCGCCAGCAGCCAAGATAACAGGAACTATGGCTACACCTTC. It encodes CASSQDNRNYGYTF.

V is TRBV28 and J is TRBJ2-5, with TRBD1 identical over 9 bases. Judging by the DNA end, TRBJ2-7 fits better; the J call may be wrong. The CDR3 runs to 15 residues. Looked up from germline, CDR1 is MDHEN and CDR2 is SYDVKM. The CDR3 is CASSSRDRVSYEQYF. CDR3 sequence (DNA): TGTGCCAGCAGTTCCCGGGACAGGGTTTCGTACGAGCAGTACTTC.

This clone was observed a few times. The chain combines TRBV11-2 with TRBJ2-7; D remains ambiguous. CDR1 is SGHAT and CDR2 is FQNNGV in the germline V gene. Trimming pared 5 bases from V and 5 bases from J, leaving 7 bases between. The CDR3 totals 11 residues. The CDR3 DNA follows: TGTGCCAGCAGCCCTCTAAACGAGCAGTACTTC. This gives the protein CASSPLNEQYF.

The V call is TRBV7-3, the J call TRBJ2-1; TRBD2 aligns across 16 bases. The trim removed 5 bases at V and 6 bases at J, leaving 10 bases unmatched. Germline V lookup: CDR1 SGHTA, CDR2 FQGTGA. CDR3 length: 18 amino acids. CDR3 loop: CASSKKGTSGRATNEQFF. The CDR3 coding sequence is TGTGCCAGCAGCAAAAAGGGGACTAGCGGGAGGGCCACCAATGAGCAGTTCTTC.

This clone occurred once. The V call is TRBV5-1, the J call TRBJ1-1; 12 bases are shared with TRBD1. The J segment lost 5 bases and the V segment lost 4 bases, leaving 9 bases of the junction unmatched. CDR3 length: 16 residues. Germline CDR1 is SGHRS and CDR2 is YFSETQ. CDR3 coding DNA: TGCGCCAGCAGCCCAGGGACAGGGGGCGCGGGGACTGAAGCTTTCTTT. Amino acids: CASSPGTGGAGTEAFF.

This clone was seen a few times. V usage is TRBV6-1 and J usage is TRBJ2-7, with 8 bases that match TRBD1. This CDR3 has 16 residues. CDR1 and CDR2 from the germline V gene are MNHNS and SASEGT. The J segment lost 6 bases and the V segment lost 4 bases, leaving 14 bases of the junction unmatched. The CDR3 bases are TGTGCCAGCAGTGCGTCTTCAGTGACAGGGGCGGGCGAGCAGTACTTC. It yields the protein CASSASSVTGAGEQYF.

With respect to this clone: Other DNA sequences in the same sample also yield this CDR3. The chain uses TRBV7-6 and TRBJ1-6, with no clear D. Looked up from germline, CDR1 is SGHVS and CDR2 is FNYEAQ. V lost 2 bases, J lost 5 bases, and 13 bases lay in between. The CDR3 sequence is 16 residues long. The CDR3 DNA reads as TGTGCCAGCAGCTTAAACGGCGGATTCAATAATTCACCCCTCCACTTT. Translation gives CASSLNGGFNNSPLHF.

The chain recombines TRBV19 with TRBJ1-1; tentative D call: TRBD1 (6 bases). The CDR3 runs 14 residues. V shed 5 bases and J shed 6 bases, with 16 bases lying between them. Per germline, CDR1 LNHDA and CDR2 SQIVND (reference sequence). CDR3 DNA sequence: TGTGCCAGTAGTTTTAGGCCCCACAGGGCTGAAGCTTTCTTT. It specifies CASSFRPHRAEAFF.

The chain uses TRBV5-4 and TRBJ2-1; 8 positions match TRBD2. V shed 5 bases, J shed 9 bases, and the junction held 10 bases outside the gene matches. This CDR3 is built from 14 residues. The germline V gene encodes CDR1 SGHNT and CDR2 YYREEE (reference sequence). Written as DNA, the CDR3 is TGTGCCAGCAGGGCGGGGGGCGGCGGTGGTGAGCAGTTCTTC. Translating it yields CASRAGGGGGEQFF.

The chain links TRBV7-2 to TRBJ2-4, with a possible D match to TRBD2 (6 bases). V was trimmed by 4 bases and J by 0 bases, leaving 10 bases between them. Germline assignment: CDR1 SGHTA and CDR2 FQGNSA. The CDR3 is made up of 15 amino acids. The CDR3 DNA reads as TGTGCCAGCAGCTCGGGACTCCTAGCCAAAAACATTCAGTACTTC. Protein product: CASSSGLLAKNIQYF.

The rearrangement links TRBV10-3 to TRBJ1-1, with D possibly being TRBD1 (5 bases). The V gene lost 2 bases and the J gene lost 1 base, with 11 bases spanning the gap. The CDR3 runs to 15 residues. Looked up from germline, CDR1 is ENHRY and CDR2 is SYGVKD. The CDR3 region has the DNA TGTGCCATCAGTGAGAGGGGTCCAACGAACACTGAAGCTTTCTTT. Amino acid sequence: CAISERGPTNTEAFF.

The rearrangement uses TRBV7-9 and TRBJ1-4, with 8 bases lining up with TRBD1. The CDR3 runs to 14 residues. The V segment lost 3 bases and the J segment 8 bases; nucleotides outside the gene matches: 5. Germline lookup yields CDR1 SEHNR and CDR2 FQNEAQ (reference sequence). Here the CDR3 DNA reads TGTGCCAGCAGCTTCGGACAGGGTATAGAAAAACTGTTTTTT. Translated: CASSFGQGIEKLFF.

This chain uses TRBV4-2 with TRBJ2-5, with 12 positions matching TRBD2. The germline gives CDR1 LGHNA, CDR2 YNFKEQ. The CDR3 consists of 17 residues. Germline trimming cut 1 base from V and 5 bases from J; bases unmatched to any gene: 8. This chain's CDR3 is CASSQGASGRAGETQYF. In DNA, the CDR3 is TGTGCCAGCAGCCAAGGGGCTAGCGGGAGGGCCGGCGAGACCCAGTACTTC.

This chain uses TRBV21-1 with TRBJ1-5; the table assigns TRBD1, which was not confirmed against the DNA. TRBV21-1 has pseudogene status. The CDR3 runs to 15 residues. CDR3 sequence: CASSNWARGRQPQHF. CDR3 nucleotide sequence: TGTGCCAGCAGCAATTGGGCCAGGGGACGGCAGCCCCAGCATTTT.

The chain combines TRBV18 with TRBJ1-2, with TRBD1 as a possible D gene (5 bases). Trimming cost V 3 bases and J 1 base, with 6 bases left between them. Germline values: CDR1 KGHSH, CDR2 LQKENI. This CDR3 contains 13 residues. The CDR3 nucleotides are TGTGCCAGCTCACCGACAGATAACTATGGCTACACCTTC. The encoded protein is CASSPTDNYGYTF.

The J gene is TRBJ2-1, the V gene TRBV5-1; 8 bases fit TRBD2. Germline CDR1 SGHRS, CDR2 YFSETQ. This CDR3 region has 18 residues. The ends lost 0 bases at V and 0 bases at J; junction bases unmatched: 8. CDR3 residues: CASSLVPSGSSSYNEQFF. The CDR3 DNA is TGCGCCAGCAGCTTGGTCCCTAGCGGGTCGAGCTCCTACAATGAGCAGTTCTTC.

This rearrangement joins TRBV5-1 to TRBJ1-1, with unresolved D. The V end was cut by 1 base, the J end by 1 base, with 8 bases between. CDR1 is SGHRS and CDR2 is YFSETQ in the germline V gene. This CDR3 contains 14 residues. This chain's CDR3 is CASSLSVGNTEAFF. CDR3 coding DNA: TGCGCCAGCAGCTTGAGCGTCGGGAACACTGAAGCTTTCTTT.

This rearrangement joins TRBV18 to TRBJ1-4; perhaps TRBD1 as D (5 bases). Per germline, CDR1 KGHSH and CDR2 LQKENI. The CDR3 extends over 14 amino acids. Trimming cost V 4 bases and J 5 bases, with 11 bases left between them. In DNA, the CDR3 is TGTGCCAGCTCACTAGGGGTTACCAATGAAAAACTGTTTTTT. Its translation is CASSLGVTNEKLFF.

The chain joins TRBV9 to TRBJ1-5; D is uncertain. Germline V gene sequence: CDR1 SGDLS, CDR2 YYNGEE. The CDR3 loop spans 15 amino acids. With 2 bases removed from V and 2 bases from J, the gap between germline ends came to 11 bases. This CDR3 reads CASSVGGARNQPQHF. CDR3 bases: TGTGCCAGCAGCGTGGGAGGAGCCCGCAATCAGCCCCAGCATTTT.

V usage is TRBV7-3 and J usage is TRBJ2-3; a weak D match, TRBD1 (6 bases). This CDR3 is 15 amino acids long. CDR1 is SGHTA and CDR2 is FQGTGA in the germline V gene. V dropped 6 bases and J dropped 0 bases, with 13 bases sitting between them. CDR3 in amino acids: CASRFRGESTDTQYF. In DNA form, the CDR3 reads TGTGCCAGCAGATTCAGGGGAGAGAGCACAGATACGCAGTATTTT.

The chain employs TRBV21-1 and TRBJ2-1; the table names TRBD2, a call not compared with the DNA. TRBV21-1 counts as a pseudogene. The CDR3 is made up of 15 amino acids. The chain's CDR3 is CASSKGGGPNNEQFF. Here the CDR3 DNA reads TGTGCCAGCAGCAAAGGGGGGGGACCGAACAATGAGCAGTTCTTC.

V usage is TRBV2 and J usage is TRBJ1-5, with 10 bases identical to TRBD1. The CDR3 length is 13 residues. Per germline, CDR1 SNHLY and CDR2 FYNNEI. J gave up 5 bases and V 6 bases, and 1 base lay outside the gene matches. The CDR3 nucleotides are TGTGCCAGCAGGGGGACAGGGGATCAGCCCCAGCATTTT. Its translation: CASRGTGDQPQHF.

The chain couples TRBV4-1 to TRBJ1-5; 10 bases fit TRBD1. The CDR3 runs 18 residues. Trimming at V came to 2 bases and at J to 4 bases, leaving 11 bases not matched to a gene. The germline V gene encodes CDR1 MGHRA and CDR2 YSYEKL. CDR3 DNA sequence: TGCGCCAGCAGCCAACTCATTCTCCGGGACAGGGGAAATCAGCCCCAGCATTTT. Residues: CASSQLILRDRGNQPQHF.